This T cell receptor beta chain came from a study of glioma-infiltrating T cells. As to this clonotype: What it binds is not known. This beta chain lies outside the target of a library built for alpha chains; its clone size means little.

The iRepertoire nested amplicon-rescue multiplex PCR amplified TCR alpha and beta CDR3s from RNA. For one-step reverse transcription and amplification, 100-400 ng of tissue mRNA or PBMC total RNA was used. A single record per CDR3 protein comes from TCRdb applying MiXCR to the multiplex PCR reads. The sample has over 3,500 distinct CDR3 sequences; approximately 92% are singletons. CDR3 length equals 15 residues. Germline V gene data show CDR1 as KGHSH and CDR2 as LQKENI. Trimming took 6 bases from V and 3 from J, leaving 17 bases between them. Study-level findings and limits: Only very few CDR3 sequences appeared in both tissue and blood. Non-neoplastic patients had below-expected tissue-blood divergence, while all gliomas exceeded expectation.

This TCR came from a human donor with low-grade glioma or glioblastoma, undergoing nonglioma brain surgery, or in good health (not recorded which). Sequenced: glioma tissue, nonneoplastic brain tissue, or PBMCs (not recorded which). The rearrangement uses TRBV18 and TRBJ1-1; D is unresolved. This CDR3 reads CASSPIGSPDTEAFF. Written as DNA, the CDR3 is TGTGCCAGCTCCCCAATTGGGAGCCCGGACACTGAAGCTTTCTTT.